The 22 T cell receptor beta chains in this list originate from one sample, sequenced in a study of tumor-infiltrating lymphocytes in localized non-small cell lung cancer. Data came from immunoSEQ multiplex PCR; TCRdb stores just in-frame clones and leaves some out. The data hold 9,500 or so clones, with around 74% observed a single time. Source material: uninvolved lung tissue not adjacent to the tumor. These receptor sequences come from a human donor with non-small cell lung cancer.

The chain is built from TRBV28 and TRBJ1-5; no definite D call. CDR1 is MDHEN and CDR2 is SYDVKM in the germline V gene. V was cut by 3 bases and J by 11 bases, with 8 bases left in between. The CDR3 is made up of 11 amino acids. CDR3 protein: CASSFRATQHF. Here the CDR3 DNA reads TGTGCCAGCAGTTTTAGAGCAACCCAGCATTTT.

V usage is TRBV19 and J usage is TRBJ2-1; 8 bases match TRBD2. Germline V gives CDR1 LNHDA, CDR2 SQIVND (reference sequence). Trimming cost V 0 bases and J 15 bases; bases outside gene matches: 7. CDR3 length equals 13 residues. In DNA, the CDR3 is TGTGCCAGTAGTATAGATCGAACTAGCGGTAGGTTCTTC. Protein product: CASSIDRTSGRFF.

This chain joins TRBV19 and TRBJ1-2; D is unresolved. Germline V CDR1 and CDR2: LNHDA, SQIVND (reference sequence). The CDR3 consists of 13 residues. The germline V and J ends were trimmed by 3 bases and 4 bases, with 9 bases remaining between them. The CDR3 here is CASSIELSYGYTF. CDR3 nucleotide sequence: TGTGCCAGTAGTATTGAGTTAAGCTATGGCTACACCTTC.

This chain links TRBV28 with TRBJ2-7; 10 nucleotides match TRBD2. Trimming at V came to 6 bases and at J to 1 base, leaving 6 bases not matched to a gene. This CDR3 comprises 15 residues. Germline V gene data show CDR1 as MDHEN and CDR2 as SYDVKM. CDR3 coding DNA: TGTGCCAGCAGCCCCGGGACTAGCGTTTCCTACGAGCAGTACTTC. As protein: CASSPGTSVSYEQYF.

The chain links TRBV5-4 to TRBJ1-1, with D uncertain. The germline V and J ends were trimmed by 2 bases and 4 bases, with 9 bases remaining between them. The germline gives CDR1 SGHNT, CDR2 YYREEE (reference sequence). The CDR3 runs 13 residues. The chain's CDR3 is CASSLPTVTEAFF. For the CDR3, the DNA is TGTGCCAGCAGCTTACCCACGGTCACTGAAGCTTTCTTT.

This clone was counted once. The rearrangement links TRBV6-1 to TRBJ2-2, with 9 bases aligning to TRBD1. Germline CDR1 MNHNS, CDR2 SASEGT. The CDR3 consists of 14 residues. The V gene end was trimmed by 7 bases and the J gene end by 5 bases; junction bases not matched to a gene: 5. The CDR3 sequence is CASIHRGLTGELFF. The CDR3 coding sequence is TGTGCCAGCATCCACAGGGGGCTAACCGGGGAGCTGTTTTTT.

This chain connects TRBV29-1 to TRBJ2-3; D might be TRBD1 (5 bases). V was clipped by 6 bases and J by 3 bases, with 13 bases between them. Germline loops: CDR1 SQVTM, CDR2 ANQGSEA. The CDR3 runs to 13 residues. The CDR3 DNA reads TGCAGCGTGGGCGGTAGGGGAACAGATACGCAGTATTTT. This translates into CSVGGRGTDTQYF.

V and J are TRBV11-3 and TRBJ2-6, with D uncertain. The CDR3 contains 17 residues. Germline V gene sequence: CDR1 SGHNT, CDR2 YENEEA. The germline V and J ends were trimmed by 1 base and 0 bases, with 10 bases remaining between them. The CDR3 DNA reads as TGTGCCAGCAGCTTAGGCGGCTCTCTCTCTGGGGCCAACGTCCTGACTTTC. Translation: CASSLGGSLSGANVLTF.

CDR3 in amino acids: CASRWTEHSYEQYF. CDR3 nucleotides: TGTGCCAGCAGGTGGACTGAACATTCCTACGAGCAGTACTTC. The chain uses TRBV2 and TRBJ2-7; tentative D call: TRBD2 (5 bases). This CDR3 is built from 14 residues. Trimming removed 6 bases at V and 1 base at J, with 13 bases between. The germline CDR1 and CDR2 sequences are SNHLY and FYNNEI.

The rearrangement joins TRBV7-2 to TRBJ2-2; 8 bases are a match to TRBD1. The germline V gene has CDR1 SGHTA and CDR2 FQGNSA. The CDR3 length is 16 residues. The trim removed 1 base at V and 1 base at J, leaving 2 bases unmatched. Here the CDR3 DNA reads TGTGCCAGCAGCTTAGATGGGACAGGGAACACCGGGGAGCTGTTTTTT. Protein sequence: CASSLDGTGNTGELFF.

The gene calls are TRBV10-1 and TRBJ2-7, with a weak D call TRBD1 (5 bases). CDR3 length: 15 residues. V shed 9 bases and J shed 5 bases, with 23 bases lying between them. Looked up from germline, CDR1 is WNHNN and CDR2 is SYGVQD (reference sequence). CDR3 region: CASKTSGYRVHEQYF. For the CDR3, the DNA is TGCGCCAGTAAGACCTCAGGGTACCGAGTCCACGAGCAGTACTTC.

The chain has TRBV4-3 and TRBJ1-4; TRBD1 might be the D (6 bases). The ends were cut back, 3 bases at V and 7 bases at J, with 18 bases in the middle. CDR3 size: 16 residues. Looked up from germline, CDR1 is LGHNA and CDR2 is YSLEER. The CDR3 DNA sequence: TGCGCCAGCAGCCACGGGGAAAGGGGGGTGTTTGAAAAACTGTTTTTT. The encoded protein is CASSHGERGVFEKLFF.

This chain joins TRBV28 and TRBJ2-7; D may correspond to TRBD1 or TRBD2 (6 bases each). The CDR3 covers 17 residues. Trimming cost V 3 bases and J 2 bases, with 20 bases left between them. Germline loops: CDR1 MDHEN, CDR2 SYDVKM. The CDR3 region is CASSFAGWGQITYEQYF. In DNA form, the CDR3 reads TGTGCCAGCAGTTTCGCGGGGTGGGGACAAATTACCTACGAGCAGTACTTC.

V and J are TRBV19 and TRBJ1-6; 7 bases match TRBD1. V gave up 5 bases and J gave up 8 bases; unmatched junction bases: 6. Germline V gene sequence: CDR1 LNHDA, CDR2 SQIVND (reference sequence). The CDR3 runs to 14 residues. CDR3 residues: CASSATGYDSPLHF. The CDR3 DNA reads TGTGCCAGTAGTGCGACAGGGTACGATTCACCCCTCCACTTT.

This clone has a handful of counts. The chain combines TRBV2 with TRBJ2-7; TRBD1 might be the D (7 bases). The CDR3 has 16 residues. Trimming removed 8 bases from V and 11 bases from J, with 31 bases in between. CDR1 is SNHLY and CDR2 is FYNNEI in the germline V gene. This CDR3 reads CASVQGGFDQHNLKYF. The CDR3 DNA is TGTGCCAGCGTTCAGGGGGGCTTTGATCAACACAACTTAAAGTACTTC.

In its sample, this clone was seen a few times. The chain carries TRBV7-6 and TRBJ2-7; 11 nucleotides align to TRBD2. With 6 bases clipped from V and 5 bases from J, the junction kept 9 bases outside the gene matches. The germline gives CDR1 SGHVS, CDR2 FNYEAQ. The CDR3 is 15 amino acids. The CDR3 DNA reads TGTGCCAGCAGACCATTAGCGGGAGGGATCCACGAGCAGTACTTC. Encoded protein: CASRPLAGGIHEQYF.

The CDR3 protein is CASSVEGAGALGRGEQYF. CDR3 sequence (DNA): TGTGCCAGCAGCGTAGAAGGAGCAGGGGCCCTCGGAAGGGGCGAGCAGTACTTC. The genes are TRBV9 and TRBJ2-7; maybe TRBD1 (6 bases). Germline loops: CDR1 SGDLS, CDR2 YYNGEE. The length of the CDR3 is 18 residues. V gave up 0 bases and J gave up 6 bases, with 25 bases separating them.

V and J are TRBV7-9 and TRBJ2-7; D uncertain. V shed 5 bases and J shed 5 bases, with 13 bases lying between them. CDR1 is SEHNR and CDR2 is FQNEAQ in the germline V gene (reference sequence). The CDR3 loop spans 13 amino acids. CDR3: CASSGQYSHEQYF. The DNA for the CDR3 is TGTGCCAGCAGCGGCCAGTATTCCCACGAGCAGTACTTC.

This chain uses TRBV4-1 with TRBJ2-6; D is undetermined. CDR3 length: 17 residues. The germline V and J ends were trimmed by 0 bases and 2 bases, with 11 bases remaining between them. CDR1 is MGHRA and CDR2 is YSYEKL in the germline V gene. The CDR3 protein is CASSQEGYGAGANVLTF. CDR3 coding DNA: TGCGCCAGCAGCCAAGAAGGGTACGGAGCTGGGGCCAACGTCCTGACTTTC.

The rearrangement uses TRBV7-2 and TRBJ2-3; possibly TRBD2 for D (6 bases). Germline V gene lookup returns CDR1 SGHTA and CDR2 FQGNSA. The V end was cut by 5 bases, the J end by 0 bases, with 12 bases between. The CDR3 loop spans 15 amino acids. CDR3 in amino acids: CASSRERSSTDTQYF. In DNA, the CDR3 is TGTGCCAGCAGCCGGGAGCGATCTAGCACAGATACGCAGTATTTT.

Only one count was recorded for this clone. CDR3 loop: CASSQARWGVTQAFF. Here the CDR3 DNA reads TGCGCCAGCAGCCAAGCCAGATGGGGGGTGACCCAAGCTTTCTTT. The gene calls are TRBV4-3 and TRBJ1-1, with D possibly being TRBD1 (5 bases). The CDR3 contains 15 residues. The germline gives CDR1 LGHNA, CDR2 YSLEER. V lost 1 base and J 9 bases, leaving 18 bases between the germline ends.

The chain combines TRBV7-6 with TRBJ2-1, with TRBD1 as a possible D gene (6 bases). Germline V gene lookup returns CDR1 SGHVS and CDR2 FNYEAQ. V lost 5 bases to trimming and J lost 0 bases, with 14 bases between them. The CDR3 sequence is 16 residues long. CDR3 in amino acids: CASSRIGQSSYNEQFF. In DNA, the CDR3 is TGTGCCAGCAGCCGGATCGGACAGAGCTCCTACAATGAGCAGTTCTTC. The whole variable domain, filled in from reference TRBV7-6 and TRBJ2-1, reads GAGVSQSPRYKVTKRGQDVALRCDPISGHVSLYWYRQALGQGPEFLTYFNYEAQQDKSGLPNDRFSAERPEGSISTLTIQRTEQRDSAMYRCASSRIGQSSYNEQFFGPGTRLTVL.